The 30 T cell receptor beta chains listed next were all sequenced from one sample in a study of early T cells in non-severe SARS-CoV-2 infection. TCRdb ran MiXCR on the 5' RACE reads and lists one entry per CDR3 protein. Among approximately 31,000 distinct CDR3 sequences listed, 4.5% to 7% were seen once. Sequenced: whole blood. The receptors derive from an adult who was a healthcare worker with PCR-confirmed SARS-CoV-2 infection or an uninfected control (not recorded which).

This clonotype showed up just a few times. The chain has TRBV30 and TRBJ2-7, with TRBD2 matching over 8 bases. The CDR3 length is 13 residues. Germline values: CDR1 GTSNPN, CDR2 SVGIG (reference sequence). V dropped 2 bases and J dropped 1; count of bases not matched to a gene: 1. CDR3 loop: CAWSPSGSYEQYF. As DNA, the CDR3 is TGTGCCTGGAGTCCTAGCGGGTCCTACGAGCAGTACTTC.

This clonotype was detected ten times or more. The chain has TRBV5-4 and TRBJ2-3; D gene uncertain. Deletions cut 4 bases from V and 0 bases from J, with 3 bases between. Germline loops: CDR1 SGHNT, CDR2 YYREEE (reference sequence). CDR3 length: 12 amino acids. The CDR3 sequence is CASSISTDTQYF. As DNA, the CDR3 is TGTGCCAGCAGCATAAGCACAGATACGCAGTATTTT.

Concerning this clonotype itself: A junction end diverges from the germline sequence, so it may reflect a read error. This chain connects TRBV6-1 to TRBJ2-3; 7 bases agree with TRBD2. From germline, CDR1 is MNHNS and CDR2 SASEGT. The CDR3 contains 15 residues. CDR3 DNA sequence: TGTGCCGGCAGTGAAGGGACTACTTACACAGATACGCAGTATTTT. Amino acid sequence: CAGSEGTTYTDTQYF.

This clonotype was seen a few times. The gene calls are TRBV12-3 or TRBV12-4 and TRBJ2-1; 9 bases agree with TRBD2. The CDR3 loop spans 16 amino acids. V trimming: 6 bases; J trimming: 4 bases; junction bases outside the gene matches: 10. The CDR3 DNA reads as TGTGCCAGCAGCCCCGGTGGAGGACTAGCGTACAATGAGCAGTTCTTC. It translates to CASSPGGGLAYNEQFF.

This clonotype has ten or more counts. The chain couples TRBV19 to TRBJ1-5; a possible D gene is TRBD1 (5 bases). The CDR3 is 15 residues long. V lost 4 bases and J lost 1, with 11 bases in between. CDR1 and CDR2 (germline): LNHDA, SQIVND (reference sequence). In DNA, the CDR3 is TGTGCCAGTAGTACTCAGGGAAGGAGCAATCAGCCCCAGCATTTT. It yields the protein CASSTQGRSNQPQHF.

V is TRBV7-2 and J is TRBJ2-3; TRBD2 agrees at 7 bases. Germline loops: CDR1 SGHTA, CDR2 FQGNSA. The CDR3 spans 18 residues. The trim removed 4 bases at V and 0 bases at J, leaving 13 bases unmatched. The CDR3 reads CASSSHRQRGTSTDTQYF. As DNA, the CDR3 is TGTGCCAGCAGCTCCCACCGCCAGCGGGGAACTAGCACAGATACGCAGTATTTT.

This clonotype came up many times. The chain has TRBV18 and TRBJ1-2, with 7 positions matching TRBD1. The CDR3 is made up of 18 amino acids. V dropped 0 bases and J dropped 6; count of bases not matched to a gene: 16. The V gene's germline CDR1 is KGHSH and CDR2 LQKENI. CDR3 sequence: CASSPPGVRQGDTDGYTF. The CDR3 DNA is TGTGCCAGCTCACCACCTGGCGTCAGACAGGGAGACACCGATGGCTACACCTTC.

This clonotype was seen many times. This sequence joins TRBV6-5 and TRBJ1-5; 9 positions match TRBD1. Trimming removed 6 bases from V and 0 bases from J; junction bases left unmatched: 9. Germline CDR1 is MNHEY and CDR2 is SVGAGI. CDR3 length: 17 residues. CDR3 amino acids: CASRRTGVRNSNQPQHF. The CDR3 DNA reads TGTGCCAGCAGGAGGACAGGGGTTCGCAATAGCAATCAGCCCCAGCATTTT.

This clonotype occurred many times. The rearrangement joins TRBV6-5 to TRBJ2-6; D call uncertain. Germline CDR1 MNHEY, CDR2 SVGAGI. The CDR3 is 18 amino acids. Trimming shortened V by 4 bases and J by 0 bases, and 16 bases separated the two germline ends. CDR3 coding DNA: TGTGCCAGCAGTTTCCTGCCTTCATCTTCCTCTGGGGCCAACGTCCTGACTTTC. It encodes CASSFLPSSSSGANVLTF.

The rearrangement links TRBV20-1 to TRBJ2-7, with TRBD2 as a possible D gene (5 bases). The V gene's germline CDR1 is DFQATT and CDR2 SNEGSKA (reference sequence). The CDR3 is made up of 16 amino acids. V lost 0 bases, J lost 0 bases, and 15 bases lay in between. CDR3 protein: CSARDSGGRASYEQYF. In DNA form, the CDR3 reads TGCAGTGCTAGAGATTCAGGAGGTCGGGCCTCCTACGAGCAGTACTTC.

V and J are TRBV29-1 and TRBJ2-2, with 9 bases aligning to TRBD2. CDR3 size: 14 residues. Germline loops: CDR1 SQVTM, CDR2 ANQGSEA. The V gene end was trimmed by 6 bases and the J gene end by 7 bases; junction bases not matched to a gene: 9. The CDR3 sequence is CSVIAGEGGGELFF. In nucleotides, the CDR3 is TGCAGCGTAATAGCGGGAGAGGGTGGCGGGGAGCTGTTTTTT.

The table lists this clonotype with many counts. The V call is TRBV27, the J call TRBJ2-7; D unresolved. CDR1 is MNHEY and CDR2 is SMNVEV in the germline V gene (reference sequence). The CDR3 loop spans 14 amino acids. V was shortened by 6 bases and J by 2 bases, with 14 bases between the two germline ends. As DNA, the CDR3 is TGTGCCAGCAGCTCATCCATAGGACCCTACGAGCAGTACTTC. Protein: CASSSSIGPYEQYF.

Ten or more counts support this clonotype. The rearrangement uses TRBV6-4 and TRBJ2-2, with D unclear. Trimming took off 0 bases at V and 3 bases at J, with 11 bases between the two ends. Germline CDR1 MRHNA, CDR2 SNTAGT. CDR3 size: 16 residues. The CDR3 spells CASSDSTVRDTGELFF. The CDR3 nucleotides read TGTGCCAGCAGTGACTCAACGGTCCGGGACACCGGGGAGCTGTTTTTT.

In this sample, this clonotype turned up a few times. The CDR3 DNA reads as TGCAGTGCCGTACCACGAACTAGCGGGAGCTACGAGCAGTACTTC. Translating it yields CSAVPRTSGSYEQYF. The chain has TRBV20-1 and TRBJ2-7; TRBD2 matches at 11 bases. V shed 6 bases and J 3 bases; nucleotides not matched to a gene: 10. Looked up from germline, CDR1 is DFQATT and CDR2 is SNEGSKA (reference sequence). The CDR3 is 15 amino acids.

This clonotype was observed a few times. The chain employs TRBV7-9 and TRBJ2-2; TRBD2 matches 11 bases. Trimming at V came to 10 bases and at J to 3 bases, leaving 13 bases not matched to a gene. Germline V gene sequence: CDR1 SEHNR, CDR2 FQNEAQ (reference sequence). CDR3 length: 17 amino acids. The CDR3 here is CATATRTSGRYTGELFF. In DNA, the CDR3 is TGTGCCACCGCTACCCGAACTAGCGGGAGATACACCGGGGAGCTGTTTTTT.

This clonotype was detected a few times. This chain uses TRBV4-1 with TRBJ1-2, with TRBD1 as a possible D gene (5 bases). Trimming left V 3 bases short and J 3 bases short, with 14 bases between. This CDR3 contains 15 residues. Germline CDR1 is MGHRA and CDR2 is YSYEKL. The CDR3 reads CASSQDTGTDYGYTF. The CDR3 DNA is TGCGCCAGCAGCCAGGATACCGGGACTGACTATGGCTACACCTTC.

This clonotype was detected many times. The V gene is TRBV12-3 or TRBV12-4, the J gene TRBJ1-5; D perhaps matches TRBD1 (5 bases). The CDR3 runs to 15 residues. The ends were cut back, 3 bases at V and 3 bases at J, with 12 bases in the middle. CDR3 DNA sequence: TGTGCCAGCAGTTTGTCCTCAGGGTCCAATCAGCCCCAGCATTTT. It translates to CASSLSSGSNQPQHF.

This clonotype was recorded at least ten times. The chain combines TRBV7-8 with TRBJ2-7; TRBD2 might be the D (5 bases). The CDR3 has 15 residues. Germline V gives CDR1 SGHVS, CDR2 FQNEAQ. Trimming cost V 6 bases and J 5 bases, with 20 bases left between them. CDR3 bases: TGTGCCAGCAGTTTAACGGCTAGCCCCGACCACGAGCAGTACTTC. This translates into CASSLTASPDHEQYF.

Many counts were recorded for this clonotype. The chain combines TRBV7-8 with TRBJ2-3; D is unclear. The CDR3 covers 17 residues. Per the germline V gene, CDR1 is SGHVS and CDR2 is FQNEAQ. V shed 2 bases and J shed 1 base, with 16 bases lying between them. The CDR3 here is CASSLFYWVEGTDTQYF. CDR3 nucleotide sequence: TGTGCCAGCAGCTTATTTTACTGGGTCGAGGGCACAGATACGCAGTATTTT.

This clonotype has more than one count but fewer than ten. The V gene is TRBV20-1, the J gene TRBJ1-4, with TRBD1 matching 9 bases. The V gene end was trimmed by 6 bases and the J gene end by 8 bases; junction bases not matched to a gene: 10. In germline, CDR1 is DFQATT, CDR2 SNEGSKA (reference sequence). The CDR3 has 14 amino acids. Here the CDR3 DNA reads TGCAGTGCCCGTCTTGACAGGGGGGTGGAAAAACTGTTTTTT. It codes for CSARLDRGVEKLFF.

V gene TRBV7-9 combines with J gene TRBJ1-1; D uncertain. From germline, CDR1 is SEHNR and CDR2 FQNEAQ (reference sequence). V was cut by 1 base and J by 8 bases, with 11 bases left in between. The CDR3 totals 13 residues. CDR3 sequence reads: CASSLGAGREAFF. The CDR3 DNA reads as TGTGCCAGCAGCTTAGGAGCCGGAAGGGAAGCTTTCTTT.

This clonotype is labeled medium-sized. V is TRBV24-1 and J is TRBJ1-5, with TRBD1 as a possible D gene (6 bases). The CDR3 is made up of 13 amino acids. V was shortened by 4 bases and J by 5 bases, with 8 bases between the two germline ends. CDR1 and CDR2 (germline): KGHDR, SFDVKD. The CDR3: CATSESGDQPQHF. Here the CDR3 DNA reads TGTGCCACCAGTGAATCAGGGGATCAGCCCCAGCATTTT.

This clonotype is labeled as medium-sized (0.01 to 0.1%). The genes are TRBV27 and TRBJ1-2; a weak D match, TRBD1 (5 bases). Per the germline V gene, CDR1 is MNHEY and CDR2 is SMNVEV (reference sequence). V lost 6 bases and J 7 bases, leaving 12 bases between the germline ends. This CDR3 comprises 12 residues. DNA for the CDR3: TGTGCCAGCAGAACAACAGGTTTTGGCTACACCTTC. Protein sequence: CASRTTGFGYTF.

This clonotype was seen repeatedly, ten times or more. The rearrangement uses TRBV25-1 and TRBJ2-1; D perhaps matches TRBD2 (5 bases). The V and J ends lost 8 bases and 8 bases respectively, with 10 bases between them. The CDR3 totals 11 residues. Germline-derived CDR1 and CDR2 are MGHDK and SYGVNS. The CDR3: CASSEGYEQFF. DNA of the CDR3: TGTGCCAGCTCAGAGGGTTATGAGCAGTTCTTC.

The rearrangement uses TRBV11-3 and TRBJ2-1; the D is unclear. Germline V CDR1 and CDR2: SGHNT, YENEEA. V shed 4 bases and J shed 8 bases, with 12 bases lying between them. This CDR3 is 13 amino acids long. CDR3 loop: CASSSPPGHEQFF. The CDR3 DNA follows: TGTGCCAGCAGCTCCCCACCCGGCCATGAGCAGTTCTTC.

The chain recombines TRBV5-4 with TRBJ2-3; the match to TRBD2 covers 12 bases. The V gene end was trimmed by 5 bases and the J gene end by 5 bases; junction bases not matched to a gene: 12. The germline CDR1 and CDR2 sequences are SGHNT and YYREEE (reference sequence). This CDR3 comprises 17 residues. The CDR3 DNA reads TGTGCCAGCAGATTCCTCCTAGCGGGAGGGCGATTAGATACGCAGTATTTT. Protein product: CASRFLLAGGRLDTQYF.

This clonotype was observed at least ten times. The rearrangement links TRBV27 to TRBJ2-3; perhaps TRBD2 as D (5 bases). V lost 2 bases, J lost 0 bases, and 9 bases lay in between. Germline-derived CDR1 and CDR2 are MNHEY and SMNVEV (reference sequence). The CDR3 extends over 15 amino acids. CDR3 in amino acids: CASSLTGRSTDTQYF. The CDR3 DNA reads TGTGCCAGCAGTTTAACGGGAAGGAGCACAGATACGCAGTATTTT.

There are many counts of this clonotype. This sequence joins TRBV29-1 and TRBJ1-1; D may be TRBD1 (5 bases). This CDR3 spans 12 amino acids. The germline V gene has CDR1 SQVTM and CDR2 ANQGSEA. Trimming cost V 4 bases and J 6 bases, with 12 bases left between them. The CDR3 region has the DNA TGCAGCGTTGTCAGCAGGGACGCTGAAGCTTTCTTT. Amino acid sequence: CSVVSRDAEAFF.

The table lists this clonotype with many counts. V is TRBV5-6 and J is TRBJ1-3; weak D call: TRBD1 (5 bases). The CDR3 runs to 16 residues. Germline V CDR1 and CDR2: SGHDT, YYEEEE. V was pared by 1 base and J by 0 bases, with 11 bases between. The CDR3 coding sequence is TGTGCCAGCAGCTTGAGGCAGGGTTACTCTGGAAACACCATATATTTT. Amino acid sequence: CASSLRQGYSGNTIYF. Complete variable domain (other parts from reference TRBV5-6 and TRBJ1-3): DAGVTQSPTHLIKTRGQQVTLRCSPKSGHDTVSWYQQALGQGPQFIFQYYEEEERQRGNFPDRFSGHQFPNYSSELNVNALLLGDSALYLCASSLRQGYSGNTIYFGEGSWLTVV.

The table lists this clonotype with a few counts. This chain uses TRBV2 with TRBJ2-4, with 8 bases matching TRBD2. Germline CDR1 SNHLY, CDR2 FYNNEI. The CDR3 has 18 residues. V shed 5 bases and J 3 bases; nucleotides not matched to a gene: 15. CDR3 region: CASSPGRGGRGGKNIQYF. The CDR3, as DNA: TGTGCCAGCAGTCCCGGGAGGGGCGGACGAGGTGGCAAAAACATTCAGTACTTC. The full variable domain, in which reference TRBV2 and TRBJ2-4 provide the parts outside the CDR3, is EPEVTQTPSHQVTQMGQEVILRCVPISNHLYFYWYRQILGQKVEFLVSFYNNEISEKSEIFDDQFSVERPDGSNFTLKIRSTKLEDSAMYFCASSPGRGGRGGKNIQYFGAGTRLSVL.